This section outlines one TCR beta chain sequence together with its context. The antigen is unknown. The CDR3 consists of 13 residues. The ends were cut back, 1 base at V and 4 bases at J, with 5 bases in the middle. Germline CDR1 SGHAT, CDR2 FQNNGV. This record comes from a study of shared clonotypes between healthy human individuals. Study observations and caveats: The four-donor shared clonotypes exceeded non-shared clonotypes in generation probability, with non-shared ones scoring lower.

Sequencing was at deep level. Data came from immunoSEQ multiplex PCR; TCRdb stores just in-frame clones and leaves some out. Counted here are about 1.1 million clones, around three quarters occurring once; the ten biggest clones make up approximately 0.52%. Sample: memory CD4+ T cells from PBMCs. The sample's subset: CD45RA-negative fraction. The clonotype comes from a man between 18 and 35 years old in good health. Some clones in this sample may be carry-over from other donors' samples. This sequence joins TRBV11-2 and TRBJ2-1; D is ambiguous. The CDR3 bases are TGTGCCAGCAGCTTAGCTGGATACAATGAGCAGTTCTTC. Protein: CASSLAGYNEQFF.